The 18 T cell receptor delta chains listed next were all sequenced from one sample in a study of γδ T cells in repeated Plasmodium falciparum infection. Gammadelta T cells were flow-sorted from PBMC into Vgamma9/Vdelta2+ and Vdelta2-negative populations for bulk analysis. TCRdb fed the multiplex PCR reads into CATT to redo clone calling. The sample lists roughly 86,000 delta-chain clones; roughly 1.4% were seen once. The sequencing sample was made of gamma-delta T cells from blood. These receptors were collected from a pool of human donors (malaria-infected and uninfected, not separated).

Note on this clone: The mismatch at residue 7 between this DNA's translation and the TCRdb protein of a much larger clone likely reflects a read error; the protein shown is translated from the DNA. The genes are TRDV1 and TRDJ1; D not resolved. Germline-derived CDR1 and CDR2 are TSWWSYY and QGS. V was pared by 0 bases and J by 8 bases, with 13 bases between. This CDR3 is built from 14 residues. The CDR3 DNA is TGTGCTCTTGGGGAACTTTCGAAGAGAGACAAACTCATCTTT. It yields the protein CALGELSKRDKLIF.

Many counts were recorded for this clone. The protein in TCRdb stems from a much larger clone and differs at residue 10 from this DNA's translation, likely a read error; here the protein is translated from the DNA. J is TRDJ1 and V is TRDV2; 9 bases are a match to TRDD3. CDR3 length equals 18 residues. Per germline, CDR1 GEAIGNYY and CDR2 EKD. The junction had 10 bases not matched to a gene; V was cut back by 0 bases and J by 0 bases. CDR3 sequence: CACDTSTGGPLYTDKLIF. As DNA, the CDR3 is TGTGCCTGTGACACCTCCACTGGGGGACCACTGTACACCGATAAACTCATCTTT.

This clone was detected only a few times. TCRdb's protein, taken from a much larger clone, differs from this DNA's translation at residue 14, likely owing to a read error; the protein displayed comes from the DNA. This chain connects TRDV2 to TRDJ2; 10 bases align to TRDD3. The J gene, absent from TCRdb, was called here by matching the DNA to germline. V shed 3 bases, J shed 6 bases, and the junction held 18 bases outside the gene matches. Per the germline V gene, CDR1 is GEAIGNYY and CDR2 is EKD. The CDR3 has 19 residues. The CDR3 DNA reads TGTGCCTGTGACCCCATATCTTGGGGGATACTTGCCGGGGCAGCACAACTCTTCTTT. This codes for CACDPISWGILAGAAQLFF.

Comments on this clone: The protein TCRdb lists belongs to a much larger clone and differs from this DNA's translation at residue 6, which points to a read error; the protein shown is made from the DNA. The chain couples TRDV3 to TRDJ1; the D is unclear. The V end was cut by 4 bases, the J end by 2 bases, with 26 bases between. Per the germline V gene, CDR1 is TVYSNPD and CDR2 is GDNSRS (reference sequence). CDR3 length equals 17 residues. The chain's CDR3 is CASTWTPYRRETDKLIF. CDR3 nucleotides: TGTGCCTCTACCTGGACCCCGTATCGTAGGGAGACCGATAAACTCATCTTT.

Remarks on this clone: TCRdb's entry gives the protein of a much larger clone, which mismatches this DNA's translation at residue 7, likely from a read error; the protein reported here is translated from the DNA. The V gene is TRDV1, the J gene TRDJ1, with TRDD3 matching over 9 bases. Germline matching of the DNA provided the J gene here, since TCRdb leaves it blank. This CDR3 region has 25 residues. Germline CDR1 and CDR2: TSWWSYY and QGS. V lost 3 bases, J lost 6 bases, and 38 bases stayed unmatched. CDR3 DNA sequence: TGTGCTCTTGGGGAGGCCCCATTCCTACGTTGGGCGCCTGGGGGATCCCGCCTACGGGGCTATAAACTCATCTTT. This encodes CALGEAPFLRWAPGGSRLRGYKLIF.

The table lists this clone with a few counts. The chain joins TRDV1 to TRDJ1; 12 nucleotides line up with TRDD3. V was pared by 0 bases and J by 0 bases, with 17 bases of the junction left unmatched. Germline CDR1 is TSWWSYY and CDR2 is QGS. The CDR3 is 22 residues long. The CDR3 DNA sequence: TGTGCTCTTGGGGAACTGGGTCTGGGGGATACGGGCCCCACGGCTTACACCGATAAACTCATCTTT. This gives the protein CALGELGLGDTGPTAYTDKLIF.

In regard to this clone: A much bigger clone sits one base away, suggesting this may be a read error. Other DNA sequences in this specimen translate into the identical CDR3. With the J gene uncalled, the V gene is TRDV1; the table calls TRDD3, which could not be checked here. The CDR3 contains 19 residues. CDR1 and CDR2 from the germline V gene are TSWWSYY and QGS. CDR3 protein: CALGELSTHRGPTTDKLIF. The CDR3 bases are TGTGCTCTTGGGGAACTATCCACTCACAGGGGTCCCACCACCGATAAGCTCATCTTT.

As to this clone: For this DNA, TCRdb reports the protein of a much larger clone, which diverges at residue 4, most likely from a read error; the protein presented here is translated directly from the DNA. The V call is TRDV2, the J call TRDJ2, with D possibly being TRDD3 (7 bases). The CDR3 extends over 22 amino acids. Per germline, CDR1 GEAIGNYY and CDR2 EKD. Deletions cut 5 bases from V and 0 bases from J, with 33 bases between. Written as DNA, the CDR3 is TGTGCCTGTGGCCCCCTGACGGAAGGTCCTACAGGGATACCCCCTTTGACAGCACAACTCTTCTTT. Translation gives CACGPLTEGPTGIPPLTAQLFF.

On this clone itself: This likely stems from a read error, as it lies one base from a far larger clone. The sample contains more than one DNA sequence encoding this CDR3. V is TRDV1 and J is TRDJ1; 9 nucleotides agree with TRDD3. Assignment of the J gene here rests on matching the DNA to germline, because TCRdb gives none. The V gene's germline CDR1 is TSWWSYY and CDR2 QGS. Trimming at V came to 0 bases and at J to 1 base, leaving 15 bases not matched to a gene. The CDR3 has 20 amino acids. CDR3 DNA sequence: TGTGCTCTTGGGGAACTGGCGTTGGTTGACTGGGGGAGGAGCACCGATAAACTCATCTTT. The encoded protein is CALGELALVDWGRSTDKLIF.

In the case of this clone: A far larger clone is one nucleotide away, so this likely arose from a read error. Additional DNA sequences in this sample encode the identical CDR3. Here the CDR3 DNA reads TGTGCTCTTGGGGCCCCCCGGCAGTCACTGGGGGGAATGTACACCGATAAGCTCATCTTT. Protein sequence: CALGAPRQSLGGMYTDKLIF. No call exists for the J gene, whereas the V gene is TRDV1; TRDD3, the table's D call, was not compared with the DNA. Germline V gene sequence: CDR1 TSWWSYY, CDR2 QGS. The CDR3 is made up of 20 amino acids.

This clone appeared a few times. This DNA translates differently at residue 9 from the TCRdb protein, which is that of a much larger clone; a read error is likely, and the protein shown is the DNA's own translation. The CDR3 loop is CALGDIRPPRTYWGSPRVNTDKLIF. In nucleotides, the CDR3 is TGTGCTCTTGGGGACATACGGCCTCCCCGAACCTACTGGGGGTCTCCCCGCGTGAACACAGATAAACTCATCTTT. The chain combines TRDV1 with TRDJ1; 8 positions match TRDD3. Here the J gene came from matching the DNA to germline, since TCRdb omits it. The CDR3 covers 25 residues. Germline V lookup: CDR1 TSWWSYY, CDR2 QGS.

As to this clone: The TCRdb protein, from a much larger clone, departs from this DNA's translation at residue 6, likely by read error; the protein shown derives from the DNA. The genes are TRDV2 and TRDJ1; maybe TRDD3 (6 bases). CDR1 and CDR2 from the germline V gene are GEAIGNYY and EKD. V lost 3 bases and J 2 bases, leaving 15 bases between the germline ends. This CDR3 comprises 15 residues. The CDR3 DNA reads TGTGCCTGTGACGTTCACCTTTGGGGGACCGATAAACTCATCTTT. Protein product: CACDVHLWGTDKLIF.

As to this clone: The translation of this DNA and the TCRdb protein of a much larger clone differ at residue 22, probably owing to a read error; the protein shown here is translated from the DNA. The CDR3 bases are TGTGCTCTTGGGGAATGCCCCCTACTTTTCTCTAGGTCCACGTTACTGGGGGATAAATATAAACCCATTTTT. This encodes CALGECPLLFSRSTLLGDKYKPIF. There is no J gene call, but TRDV1 is given as the V gene; the table calls TRDD3, which could not be checked here. This CDR3 spans 24 amino acids. The germline CDR1 and CDR2 sequences are TSWWSYY and QGS.

Concerning this clone: TCRdb has a much larger clone's protein, which differs at residue 9 from the translation of this DNA, likely because of a read error; what is shown is the protein translated from the DNA. The gene calls are TRDV3 and TRDJ1; D perhaps matches TRDD3 (5 bases). V was cut by 2 bases and J by 5 bases, with 24 bases left in between. The CDR3 contains 16 residues. CDR1 is TVYSNPD and CDR2 is GDNSRS in the germline V gene (reference sequence). CDR3 loop: CAFSTTVAVGSDKLIF. The CDR3 region has the DNA TGTGCCTTTTCAACTACGGTTGCTGTGGGATCAGATAAACTCATCTTT.

This clone has just a few counts. The protein TCRdb lists belongs to a much larger clone and differs from this DNA's translation at residue 6, which points to a read error; the protein shown is made from the DNA. V and J are TRDV2 and TRDJ1, with 10 nucleotides matching TRDD3. This CDR3 spans 17 amino acids. V trimming: 3 bases; J trimming: 2 bases; junction bases outside the gene matches: 11. Germline V gene sequence: CDR1 GEAIGNYY, CDR2 EKD. The CDR3 protein is CACDARTGGSATDKLIF. DNA of the CDR3: TGTGCCTGTGACGCACGTACTGGGGGATCTGCGACCGATAAACTCATCTTT.

This clone turned up a few times. This sequence is one base from a far larger clone and is likely a read error. Different DNA sequences within this sample yield the same CDR3. DNA of the CDR3: TGTGCCTTTTCGAACTTCCCTGGGGGATACGCCGATAAGCTCATCTTT. Protein product: CAFSNFPGGYADKLIF. The rearrangement links TRDV3 to TRDJ1; 12 bases align to TRDD3. Germline loops: CDR1 TVYSNPD, CDR2 GDNSRS (reference sequence). The CDR3 is 16 amino acids.

This clone turned up a few times. The translation of this DNA and the TCRdb protein of a much larger clone differ at residue 3, probably owing to a read error; the protein shown here is translated from the DNA. V usage is TRDV1 and J usage is TRDJ1; 11 nucleotides line up with TRDD3. This CDR3 region has 22 residues. Germline lookup yields CDR1 TSWWSYY and CDR2 QGS. For the CDR3, the DNA is TGTGCTCCTGGGAACGCCTTTACACGAGAATGGGGGATACGCAGGTTGACCGATAAACTCATCTTT. Its translation: CAPGNAFTREWGIRRLTDKLIF.

In its sample, this clone was seen a few times. A far larger clone is just one base off, so this is likely a read error. Other DNA sequences in the same sample also yield this CDR3. This chain uses TRDV2 with TRDJ2; 7 bases fit TRDD3. Because TCRdb records no J gene, it was assigned here through a match of the DNA to germline. This CDR3 is 16 amino acids long. Germline CDR1 GEAIGNYY, CDR2 EKD. The CDR3 coding sequence is TGTGCCTGTGACGGAGTGGGGGACTCTTTGACAGCGCAACTCTTCTTT. As protein: CACDGVGDSLTAQLFF.